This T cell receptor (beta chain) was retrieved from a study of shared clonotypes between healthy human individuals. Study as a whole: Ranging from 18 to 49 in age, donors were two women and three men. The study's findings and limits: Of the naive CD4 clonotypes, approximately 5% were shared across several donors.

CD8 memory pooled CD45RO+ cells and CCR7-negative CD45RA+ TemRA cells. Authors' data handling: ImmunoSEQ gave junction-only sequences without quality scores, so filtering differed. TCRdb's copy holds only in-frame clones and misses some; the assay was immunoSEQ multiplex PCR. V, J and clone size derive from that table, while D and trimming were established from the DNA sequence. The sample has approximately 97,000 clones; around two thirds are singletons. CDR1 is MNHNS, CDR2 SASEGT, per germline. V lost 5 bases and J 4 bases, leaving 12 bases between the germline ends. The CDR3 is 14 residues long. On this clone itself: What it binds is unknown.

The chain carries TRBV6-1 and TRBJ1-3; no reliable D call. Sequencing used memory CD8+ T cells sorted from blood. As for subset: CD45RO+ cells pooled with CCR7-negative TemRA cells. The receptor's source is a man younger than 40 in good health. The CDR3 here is CASSPSPGGNTIYF. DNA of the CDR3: TGTGCCAGCAGTCCCTCACCGGGAGGAAACACCATATATTTT.